This entry is about one TCR beta chain. The data derive from a study of neurological immune-mediated disorders. The cDNA came from 5'RACE with 10-nucleotide random UMIs. One entry per CDR3 protein results from TCRdb running MiXCR on the 5' RACE reads. The top ten hold 5.5% to 6% of the sample, which has some 46,000 distinct CDR3 sequences, roughly 4% seen once. Source material: PBMCs. The TCR comes from a woman in her sixties with multiple sclerosis.

This CDR3 reads CASSLLQFNEKLFF. CDR3 nucleotides: TGTGCCAGCAGCTTACTCCAGTTTAATGAAAAACTGTTTTTT. V and J are TRBV7-2 and TRBJ1-4, with D uncertain. CDR1 is SGHTA and CDR2 is FQGNSA in the germline V gene. This CDR3 contains 14 residues. Trimming shortened V by 2 bases and J by 4 bases, and 8 bases separated the two germline ends.